A single sample gave rise to the 19 T cell receptor beta chains below, sequenced in a study of identifying expanded T cells in peripheral blood. Sequenced by immunoSEQ multiplex PCR; TCRdb stores in-frame clones only, minus some. The sample lists around 94,000 clones; roughly 84% were seen once. The sequenced material came from blood. These TCRs come from a person between 18 and 75 years old in good health.

CDR3 DNA sequence: TGTGCCAGCAGTGAAGATCCTACAGGGAGAGGGCCCTATGGCTACACCTTC. This translates into CASSEDPTGRGPYGYTF. The rearrangement joins TRBV2 to TRBJ1-2; tentatively, D is TRBD1 (6 bases). CDR1 and CDR2 from the germline V gene are SNHLY and FYNNEI. Trimming stripped 1 base from V and 4 bases from J, with 19 bases between. The CDR3 is made up of 17 amino acids.

This chain connects TRBV7-2 to TRBJ2-4, with 8 bases identical to TRBD2. Germline V gene data show CDR1 as SGHTA and CDR2 as FQGNSA. The CDR3 runs 18 residues. J lost 3 bases, V lost 0 bases, and 10 bases had no gene match. Here the CDR3 DNA reads TGTGCCAGCAGCTTAGCGTGGAGGGCGGGGGGAGTCAAAAACATTCAGTACTTC. It translates to CASSLAWRAGGVKNIQYF.

Only a few counts were recorded for this clone. The chain links TRBV11-3 to TRBJ2-7; D is ambiguous. The CDR3 is made up of 16 amino acids. V dropped 5 bases and J dropped 1 base, with 18 bases sitting between them. CDR1 and CDR2 (germline): SGHNT, YENEEA. CDR3 in DNA: TGTGCCAGCAGCCGTGGACCGCTCTACCAATCCTACGAGCAGTACTTC. Encoded protein: CASSRGPLYQSYEQYF. The whole variable domain, filled in from reference TRBV11-3 and TRBJ2-7, reads EAGVVQSPRYKIIEKKQPVAFWCNPISGHNTLYWYLQNLGQGPELLIRYENEEAVDDSQLPKDRFSAERLKGVDSTLKIQPAELGDSAVYLCASSRGPLYQSYEQYFGPGTRLTVT.

The rearrangement uses TRBV2 and TRBJ1-6; no definite D call. The CDR3 runs to 13 residues. Germline CDR1 SNHLY, CDR2 FYNNEI. Between the trimmed V and J ends, which lost 5 bases and 7 bases, there was a span of 9 bases. Here the CDR3 DNA reads TGTGCCAGCAGTTATGGATCGAATTCACCCCTCCACTTT. Its translation is CASSYGSNSPLHF.

The chain recombines TRBV7-9 with TRBJ1-2; D is ambiguous. The germline V gene encodes CDR1 SEHNR and CDR2 FQNEAQ (reference sequence). The CDR3 length is 14 residues. Trimming cost V 2 bases and J 3 bases, with 10 bases left between them. The CDR3 is CASSLWQEHYGYTF. For the CDR3, the DNA is TGTGCCAGCAGCTTATGGCAGGAGCACTATGGCTACACCTTC.

This rearrangement joins TRBV7-2 to TRBJ2-7, with 8 bases aligning to TRBD2. From germline, CDR1 is SGHTA and CDR2 FQGNSA. With 7 bases clipped from V and 2 bases from J, the junction kept 7 bases outside the gene matches. This CDR3 has 14 amino acids. In DNA, the CDR3 is TGTGCCAGCACCGGGGGGGGCAGTACCTACGAGCAGTACTTC. Amino acids: CASTGGGSTYEQYF.

The gene calls are TRBV11-2 and TRBJ1-6; 8 bases map to TRBD1. V lost 6 bases and J lost 5; bases outside the gene matches: 3. This CDR3 has 14 amino acids. Germline-derived CDR1 and CDR2 are SGHAT and FQNNGV. The CDR3 sequence is CASSYRGNNSPLHF. DNA for the CDR3: TGTGCCAGCAGTTACAGGGGGAATAATTCACCCCTCCACTTT.

This sequence joins TRBV7-8 and TRBJ2-2; D possibly corresponds to TRBD1 (6 bases). Trimming removed 3 bases from V and 1 base from J, with 6 bases in between. The CDR3 loop spans 14 amino acids. Per the germline V gene, CDR1 is SGHVS and CDR2 is FQNEAQ. Here the CDR3 reads CASSFRGNTGELFF. DNA for the CDR3: TGTGCCAGCAGCTTCAGGGGGAACACCGGGGAGCTGTTTTTT.

This rearrangement joins TRBV4-3 to TRBJ2-5; 7 bases align to TRBD2. CDR3 length: 15 residues. With 0 bases clipped from V and 5 bases from J, the junction kept 6 bases outside the gene matches. Per the germline V gene, CDR1 is LGHNA and CDR2 is YSLEER. CDR3 bases: TGCGCCAGCAGCCAAGAAGCCGGGAGGCCTGAGACCCAGTACTTC. This encodes CASSQEAGRPETQYF.

The chain joins TRBV5-4 to TRBJ2-2, with D perhaps TRBD2 (5 bases). Per the germline V gene, CDR1 is SGHNT and CDR2 is YYREEE (reference sequence). The germline V and J ends were trimmed by 0 bases and 10 bases, with 13 bases remaining between them. The CDR3 is 14 residues long. The CDR3 coding sequence is TGTGCCAGCAGCTTGGGGGGAGAGGAGGAGGAGCTGTTTTTT. Its protein is CASSLGGEEEELFF.

The chain employs TRBV5-8 and TRBJ2-6; maybe TRBD2 (6 bases). Germline-derived CDR1 and CDR2 are SGHTS and YDEGEE. The CDR3 sequence is 18 residues long. The V end lost 2 bases, the J end lost 2 bases, and 17 bases lay between the germline ends. The CDR3 DNA is TGTGCCAGCAGCTTAAGACCGGGACTTGGCGCTGGGGCCAACGTCCTGACTTTC. Translated: CASSLRPGLGAGANVLTF.

The chain is built from TRBV7-9 and TRBJ1-1; no reliable D call. Germline CDR1 reads SEHNR; CDR2 reads FQNEAQ (reference sequence). V was clipped by 7 bases and J by 3 bases, with 6 bases between them. The CDR3 is 11 amino acids. The CDR3 reads CASTGYTEAFF. The CDR3 DNA reads TGTGCCAGCACCGGGTACACTGAAGCTTTCTTT. Full variable domain (outside the CDR3, taken from reference TRBV7-9 and TRBJ1-1): DTGVSQNPRHKITKRGQNVTFRCDPISEHNRLYWYRQTLGQGPEFLTYFQNEAQLEKSRLLSDRFSAERPKGSFSTLEIQRTEQGDSAMYLCASTGYTEAFFGQGTRLTVV.

V and J are TRBV7-9 and TRBJ1-5, with unresolved D. The V gene's germline CDR1 is SEHNR and CDR2 FQNEAQ (reference sequence). Trimming removed 1 base from V and 1 base from J, with 8 bases in between. This CDR3 has 15 amino acids. The CDR3 region is CASSLDYGSNQPQHF. The CDR3 coding sequence is TGTGCCAGCAGCTTAGATTATGGGAGCAATCAGCCCCAGCATTTT.

This chain uses TRBV7-2 with TRBJ1-1; D unresolved. Germline CDR1 SGHTA, CDR2 FQGNSA. V lost 2 bases to trimming and J lost 6 bases, with 10 bases between them. This CDR3 has 13 amino acids. CDR3 sequence reads: CASSLIRQAEAFF. The CDR3 coding sequence is TGTGCCAGCAGCTTAATCCGGCAGGCTGAAGCTTTCTTT.

The chain couples TRBV28 to TRBJ1-1, with D perhaps matching TRBD1 (5 bases). Germline CDR1 is MDHEN and CDR2 is SYDVKM. V lost 2 bases to trimming and J lost 8 bases, with 9 bases between them. This CDR3 spans 12 amino acids. CDR3 in amino acids: CASSLRRGEAFF. The CDR3 DNA reads as TGTGCCAGCAGTTTAAGGAGGGGAGAAGCTTTCTTT.

This rearrangement joins TRBV7-2 to TRBJ1-1; D is uncertain. Trimming stripped 4 bases from V and 0 bases from J, with 21 bases between. Per germline, CDR1 SGHTA and CDR2 FQGNSA. The CDR3 contains 18 residues. CDR3 sequence: CASSSSQASHRLNTEAFF. CDR3 nucleotides: TGTGCCAGCAGCTCCTCCCAAGCCTCCCATCGACTGAACACTGAAGCTTTCTTT.

The V and J genes are TRBV11-2 and TRBJ1-1; 7 bases fit TRBD1. The CDR3 extends over 15 amino acids. V dropped 5 bases and J dropped 0; count of bases not matched to a gene: 6. From germline, CDR1 is SGHAT and CDR2 FQNNGV. The CDR3: CASSRIQGMNTEAFF. The CDR3 region has the DNA TGTGCCAGCAGCCGCATACAGGGGATGAACACTGAAGCTTTCTTT. The whole variable domain, filled in from reference TRBV11-2 and TRBJ1-1, reads EAGVAQSPRYKIIEKRQSVAFWCNPISGHATLYWYQQILGQGPKLLIQFQNNGVVDDSQLPKDRFSAERLKGVDSTLKIQPAKLEDSAVYLCASSRIQGMNTEAFFGQGTRLTVV.

This clone was observed a handful of times. V usage is TRBV7-9 and J usage is TRBJ1-2; D call uncertain. The ends were cut back, 7 bases at V and 4 bases at J, with 16 bases in the middle. Germline V lookup: CDR1 SEHNR, CDR2 FQNEAQ (reference sequence). This CDR3 has 14 amino acids. CDR3 DNA: TGTGCCAGCACTGAAGCTCCGGGCCCCTATGGCTACACCTTC. Translated: CASTEAPGPYGYTF.

V is TRBV6-1 and J is TRBJ2-7; 8 bases are a match to TRBD2. J lost 0 bases, V lost 8 bases, and 6 bases had no gene match. The length of the CDR3 is 14 residues. Germline V gene sequence: CDR1 MNHNS, CDR2 SASEGT. Written as DNA, the CDR3 is TGTGCCAGCCTTGAGCGGGGGTCCTCCTACGAGCAGTACTTC. Translating it yields CASLERGSSYEQYF.